Presented here are 29 T cell receptor beta chains from one specimen sequenced in a study of OX40 agonist ivuxolimab in advanced cancers. The assay was immunoSEQ multiplex PCR, and TCRdb's table has in-frame clones only and misses some. The table lists about 88,000 clones, roughly 88% of them singletons. The specimen was CD4+ or CD8+ T cells sorted from blood, collected in a trial of the OX40 agonist ivuxolimab. Source of these receptors: an adult with an advanced solid tumor such as melanoma, head and neck, liver or kidney cancer.

V and J are TRBV7-9 and TRBJ2-5, with 12 bases fitting TRBD1. V shed 5 bases and J 5 bases; nucleotides not matched to a gene: 12. The CDR3 sequence is 17 residues long. Germline CDR1 and CDR2: SEHNR and FQNEAQ (reference sequence). The CDR3 DNA is TGTGCCAGCAGCCGCGGAACCGGGACAGGGGGCTTGGAGACCCAGTACTTC. The encoded protein is CASSRGTGTGGLETQYF.

V gene TRBV29-1 combines with J gene TRBJ1-1; unclear D gene. Germline V CDR1 and CDR2: SQVTM, ANQGSEA. This CDR3 has 10 amino acids. V shed 3 bases and J shed 5 bases, with 4 bases lying between them. CDR3 protein: CSVELTEAFF. The CDR3 DNA reads TGCAGCGTTGAGTTGACTGAAGCTTTCTTT.

CDR3 DNA sequence: TGTGCCATCAGTGAGTCGGACAGTAGAAGTACTGAAGCTTTCTTT. It translates to CAISESDSRSTEAFF. This chain connects TRBV10-3 to TRBJ1-1; D possibly corresponds to TRBD1 (6 bases). V was trimmed by 0 bases and J by 5 bases, leaving 13 bases between them. Germline CDR1 and CDR2: ENHRY and SYGVKD. The CDR3 length is 15 residues.

The rearrangement uses TRBV6-1 and TRBJ1-2; 7 nucleotides align to TRBD1. Trimming took 4 bases from V and 1 from J; bases not matched to a gene: 9. Germline-derived CDR1 and CDR2 are MNHNS and SASEGT. The CDR3 has 16 residues. Here the CDR3 DNA reads TGTGCCAGCAGTGCCACCGGGACAGAAAATAACTATGGCTACACCTTC. The encoded protein is CASSATGTENNYGYTF.

The chain is built from TRBV25-1 and TRBJ2-2; 13 bases are shared with TRBD2. The V and J ends lost 4 bases and 5 bases, in that order; junction bases with no gene match: 4. Per germline, CDR1 MGHDK and CDR2 SYGVNS. The CDR3 covers 16 residues. The CDR3 region is CASSGGLAGATGELFF. The CDR3 nucleotides read TGTGCCAGCAGTGGAGGACTAGCGGGAGCGACCGGGGAGCTGTTTTTT.

V and J are TRBV29-1 and TRBJ1-4, with no clear D. The CDR3 sequence is 14 residues long. Germline lookup yields CDR1 SQVTM and CDR2 ANQGSEA. V lost 6 bases, J lost 2 bases, and 13 bases lay in between. CDR3 coding DNA: TGCAGCGTACGCTCGGGGTGGACTAATGAAAAACTGTTTTTT. Its protein is CSVRSGWTNEKLFF. Looking up the rest from reference TRBV29-1 and TRBJ1-4 gives the full variable domain: SAVISQKPSRDICQRGTSLTIQCQVDSQVTMMFWYRQQPGQSLTLIATANQGSEATYESGFVIDKFPISRPNLTFSTLTVSNMSPEDSSIYLCSVRSGWTNEKLFFGSGTQLSVL.

The chain is built from TRBV7-2 and TRBJ1-2; TRBD1 is a possible D gene (6 bases). The CDR3 runs to 16 residues. The V end was cut by 2 bases, the J end by 2 bases, with 15 bases between. From germline, CDR1 is SGHTA and CDR2 FQGNSA. In DNA form, the CDR3 reads TGTGCCAGCAGCTTAAGGGGAGGGCAGGGGAACTATGGCTACACCTTC. Its translation is CASSLRGGQGNYGYTF.

The chain carries TRBV9 and TRBJ1-2, with TRBD1 identical over 7 bases. The CDR3 spans 14 residues. Germline loops: CDR1 SGDLS, CDR2 YYNGEE. Trimming took 4 bases from V and 4 from J; bases not matched to a gene: 7. In DNA, the CDR3 is TGTGCCAGCAGCCCTACAGGGGAGGGCTATGGCTACACCTTC. Translation: CASSPTGEGYGYTF. The full variable domain, completed using reference TRBV9 and TRBJ1-2, is DSGVTQTPKHLITATGQRVTLRCSPRSGDLSVYWYQQSLDQGLQFLIQYYNGEERAKGNILERFSAQQFPDLHSELNLSSLELGDSALYFCASSPTGEGYGYTFGSGTRLTVV.

The chain is built from TRBV7-3 and TRBJ2-2, with no clear D. V lost 5 bases to trimming and J lost 6 bases, with 13 bases between them. Looked up from germline, CDR1 is SGHTA and CDR2 is FQGTGA. This CDR3 contains 14 residues. This chain's CDR3 is CASSPLYGAGELFF. The CDR3 nucleotides read TGTGCCAGCAGCCCGTTGTATGGAGCCGGGGAGCTGTTTTTT.

This chain links TRBV5-1 with TRBJ2-7; no clear D gene. V was trimmed by 0 bases and J by 5 bases, leaving 9 bases between them. CDR3 size: 13 residues. Germline assignment: CDR1 SGHRS and CDR2 YFSETQ. Written as DNA, the CDR3 is TGCGCCAGCAGCTTGGGTCAGGAAGACGAGCAGTACTTC. Protein sequence: CASSLGQEDEQYF.

The chain is built from TRBV5-1 and TRBJ2-7; D perhaps matches TRBD1 (6 bases). V lost 4 bases to trimming and J lost 3 bases, with 11 bases between them. The CDR3 length is 13 residues. Germline assignment: CDR1 SGHRS and CDR2 YFSETQ. CDR3 loop: CASSPGQFYEQYF. As DNA, the CDR3 is TGCGCCAGCAGCCCCGGACAGTTCTACGAGCAGTACTTC.

This clone was counted a few times. V gene TRBV6-1 combines with J gene TRBJ2-7; 7 bases fit TRBD1. The length of the CDR3 is 13 residues. V was pared by 6 bases and J by 3 bases, with 5 bases of the junction left unmatched. CDR1 and CDR2 (germline): MNHNS, SASEGT. CDR3 amino acids: CASRTTGFYEQYF. The CDR3 nucleotides read TGTGCCAGCAGGACGACAGGGTTCTACGAGCAGTACTTC.

This clone has just a few counts. The chain joins TRBV19 to TRBJ1-2; 9 bases are shared with TRBD1. The CDR3 sequence is 13 residues long. V dropped 4 bases and J dropped 6; count of bases not matched to a gene: 3. CDR1 is LNHDA and CDR2 is SQIVND in the germline V gene (reference sequence). The CDR3 spells CASSTTGGDGYTF. The CDR3 bases are TGTGCCAGTAGTACCACAGGGGGCGATGGCTACACCTTC.

J is TRBJ1-3 and V is TRBV11-2; tentatively, D is TRBD1 (6 bases). The CDR3 is made up of 15 amino acids. Trimming cost V 5 bases and J 4 bases, with 15 bases left between them. Germline V gives CDR1 SGHAT, CDR2 FQNNGV. CDR3 sequence: CASSLSTGLGNTIYF. Here the CDR3 DNA reads TGTGCCAGCAGCCTCTCGACAGGACTAGGAAACACCATATATTTT.

The rearrangement links TRBV28 to TRBJ1-5, with TRBD1 as a possible D gene (5 bases). The CDR3 runs 13 residues. Trimming cost V 1 base and J 7 bases, with 8 bases left between them. Per germline, CDR1 MDHEN and CDR2 SYDVKM. The chain's CDR3 is CASSLYGAQPQHF. CDR3 DNA sequence: TGTGCCAGCAGTTTATATGGGGCCCAGCCCCAGCATTTT.

The CDR3 sequence is CASSLRLAGGDEQFF. The CDR3 nucleotides are TGTGCCAGCAGCTTGCGGCTAGCGGGAGGGGATGAGCAGTTCTTC. V is TRBV5-6 and J is TRBJ2-1; 12 positions agree with TRBD2. CDR3 length equals 15 residues. CDR1 is SGHDT, CDR2 YYEEEE, per germline. J gave up 8 bases and V 1 base, and 4 bases lay outside the gene matches.

The CDR3 reads CASSLEGHTEAFF. The CDR3 DNA follows: TGTGCCAGCAGCTTGGAGGGCCACACTGAAGCTTTCTTT. The V and J genes are TRBV5-4 and TRBJ1-1; D not certain. Germline V CDR1 and CDR2: SGHNT, YYREEE (reference sequence). The CDR3 runs to 13 residues. Trimming took off 0 bases at V and 3 bases at J, with 6 bases between the two ends.

The J gene is TRBJ2-2, the V gene TRBV7-9; TRBD2 matches at 12 bases. V gave up 1 base and J gave up 7 bases; unmatched junction bases: 4. The CDR3 has 16 amino acids. Germline CDR1 reads SEHNR; CDR2 reads FQNEAQ (reference sequence). This chain's CDR3 is CASSLGTSGTIGELFF. CDR3 DNA: TGTGCCAGCAGCTTAGGGACTAGCGGGACAATCGGGGAGCTGTTTTTT.

CDR3 coding DNA: TGTGCCAGCAGCTCCCATAGTAGCACAGATACGCAGTATTTT. It yields the protein CASSSHSSTDTQYF. This chain links TRBV7-9 with TRBJ2-3; no definite D call. The germline CDR1 and CDR2 sequences are SEHNR and FQNEAQ (reference sequence). CDR3 size: 14 residues. The V end was cut by 4 bases, the J end by 0 bases, with 8 bases between. Filled out from reference TRBV7-9 and TRBJ2-3, the complete variable domain reads DTGVSQNPRHKITKRGQNVTFRCDPISEHNRLYWYRQTLGQGPEFLTYFQNEAQLEKSRLLSDRFSAERPKGSFSTLEIQRTEQGDSAMYLCASSSHSSTDTQYFGPGTRLTVL.

Only one count was recorded for this clone. The V call is TRBV4-1, the J call TRBJ2-7, with 8 bases that match TRBD2. The CDR3 loop spans 18 amino acids. V dropped 4 bases and J dropped 0; count of bases not matched to a gene: 14. Germline lookup yields CDR1 MGHRA and CDR2 YSYEKL. The CDR3 sequence: CASSPGVAGPFSSYEQYF. DNA for the CDR3: TGCGCCAGCAGCCCAGGGGTAGCGGGACCCTTTTCCTCCTACGAGCAGTACTTC.

The chain joins TRBV6-5 to TRBJ2-7; D may match TRBD1 or TRBD2 (5 bases each). Germline V gene sequence: CDR1 MNHEY, CDR2 SVGAGI. The CDR3 runs to 14 residues. With 0 bases removed from V and 7 bases from J, the gap between germline ends came to 13 bases. This CDR3 reads CASSYSLRGEEQYF. CDR3 nucleotides: TGTGCCAGCAGTTACTCGCTGAGGGGCGAGGAGCAGTACTTC.

This clone has just one count. The rearrangement links TRBV5-5 to TRBJ2-7, with TRBD1 as a possible D gene (5 bases). The CDR3 has 16 amino acids. Trimming removed 0 bases from V and 0 bases from J, with 13 bases in between. Germline-derived CDR1 and CDR2 are SGHKS and YYEKEE (reference sequence). CDR3 DNA: TGTGCCAGCAGCTTGGCAGGGTGGACGCCCTCCTACGAGCAGTACTTC. This encodes CASSLAGWTPSYEQYF.

The chain links TRBV27 to TRBJ2-7, with 10 positions matching TRBD1. Per germline, CDR1 MNHEY and CDR2 SMNVEV (reference sequence). J lost 5 bases, V lost 4 bases, and 5 bases had no gene match. The CDR3 spans 14 residues. The chain's CDR3 is CASSSWDRGHEQYF. CDR3 sequence (DNA): TGTGCCAGCAGTTCTTGGGACAGGGGCCACGAGCAGTACTTC.

The chain has TRBV28 and TRBJ2-5; 12 bases are a match to TRBD2. V was pared by 2 bases and J by 6 bases, with 16 bases of the junction left unmatched. Germline CDR1 MDHEN, CDR2 SYDVKM. This CDR3 is built from 19 residues. The CDR3 reads CASSLTAYGLAGRLKTQYF. DNA of the CDR3: TGTGCCAGCAGTTTAACAGCCTATGGACTAGCGGGAAGGTTGAAGACCCAGTACTTC.

The rearrangement uses TRBV7-8 and TRBJ2-7; D may be TRBD1 (6 bases). The ends were cut back, 0 bases at V and 2 bases at J, with 11 bases in the middle. The germline V gene encodes CDR1 SGHVS and CDR2 FQNEAQ. The CDR3 consists of 15 residues. CDR3 DNA sequence: TGTGCCAGCAGCTTAGCGGAGACAGGTCCCTACGAGCAGTACTTC. Protein: CASSLAETGPYEQYF.

This sequence joins TRBV5-1 and TRBJ2-7, with D tentatively TRBD1 (5 bases). The germline V gene encodes CDR1 SGHRS and CDR2 YFSETQ. The CDR3 contains 14 residues. The germline V and J ends were trimmed by 1 base and 5 bases, with 13 bases remaining between them. CDR3 protein: CASSLRQSSHEQYF. The CDR3 region has the DNA TGCGCCAGCAGCTTGAGACAGTCTTCCCACGAGCAGTACTTC.

The rearrangement joins TRBV5-1 to TRBJ2-5, with TRBD2 matching 8 bases. With V trimmed by 4 bases and J by 4 bases, 9 bases remained unmatched. This CDR3 contains 15 residues. Per the germline V gene, CDR1 is SGHRS and CDR2 is YFSETQ. The CDR3 protein is CASSPGAAGVETQYF. The CDR3, as DNA: TGCGCCAGCAGCCCGGGAGCAGCGGGAGTAGAGACCCAGTACTTC.

This clone has a handful of counts. The CDR3 here is CASSLGLAVNEQFF. The CDR3 coding sequence is TGTGCCAGCAGTTTAGGGCTAGCGGTCAATGAGCAGTTCTTC. The V and J genes are TRBV27 and TRBJ2-1, with TRBD2 identical over 7 bases. Germline CDR1 MNHEY, CDR2 SMNVEV (reference sequence). Germline trimming cut 2 bases from V and 6 bases from J; bases unmatched to any gene: 4. The CDR3 loop spans 14 amino acids.

The V call is TRBV11-2, the J call TRBJ2-5; maybe TRBD1 (7 bases). The germline CDR1 and CDR2 sequences are SGHAT and FQNNGV. V lost 3 bases and J 5 bases, leaving 13 bases between the germline ends. The CDR3 contains 14 residues. In DNA form, the CDR3 reads TGTGCCAGCAGCTTCCAGGGGGGAGTGGAGACCCAGTACTTC. Translating it yields CASSFQGGVETQYF.